This T cell receptor (beta chain) was sequenced in a study of CD4 T cells in relation to SARS-CoV-2 and coronaviruses. The wider study: After roughly 11 days of antigen culture, PBMC TCR beta CDR3s were sequenced.

Points on this clone: Its target is unknown.

From germline, CDR1 is GTSNPN and CDR2 SVGIG (reference sequence). The CDR3 totals 15 residues. J lost 1 base, V lost 0 bases, and 5 bases had no gene match. Naive or memory CD4+ cells were cultured 1:1 with T cell-depleted PBMCs plus CEF. The method was immunoSEQ multiplex PCR; TCRdb's version includes in-frame clones alone and lacks a portion of them. The table includes 36,000 or so clones, over 65% detected once. Sequencing used memory CD4+ T cells from PBMCs, cultured in vitro. The chain uses TRBV30 and TRBJ2-5; TRBD1 matches at 7 bases. The sequence derives from an adult with COVID-19. CDR3 in DNA: TGTGCCTGGAGTGTACCGACAGGGAGCCAAGAGACCCAGTACTTC. It translates to CAWSVPTGSQETQYF.